The 5 T cell receptor beta chains below were found in one sample sequenced in a study of Ad26.COV2.S vaccination and SARS-CoV-2 variants. The protocol was immunoSEQ multiplex PCR, while the TCRdb copy is restricted to in-frame clones and leaves out a portion. The table includes a few hundred thousand clones, about 92% detected once. Treatment denoted: about 20 received Ad26.COV2.S at low or high dose, single or two shots; 5 received placebo; per-sample allocation not given. All samples were drawn on day 63, counting from the first vaccine or placebo injection. Sequencing used peripheral blood, obtained in a trial of Ad26.COV2.S vaccine versus placebo. The receptors were sampled from a person aged 18-65 years who received the Ad26.COV2.S COVID-19 vaccine or a placebo.

This chain links TRBV2 with TRBJ2-1; 13 nucleotides match TRBD2. The V segment lost 4 bases and the J segment 0 bases; nucleotides outside the gene matches: 3. The CDR3 covers 17 residues. The germline V gene encodes CDR1 SNHLY and CDR2 FYNNEI. This CDR3 is CASSVLAGGASYNEQFF. The CDR3 DNA reads TGTGCCAGCAGTGTACTAGCGGGGGGGGCCTCCTACAATGAGCAGTTCTTC.

The V gene is TRBV19, the J gene TRBJ2-6; D call uncertain. The germline V and J ends were trimmed by 5 bases and 0 bases, with 14 bases remaining between them. Germline lookup yields CDR1 LNHDA and CDR2 SQIVND (reference sequence). CDR3 length: 17 amino acids. This CDR3 is CASSFRTVSSGANVLTF. CDR3 coding DNA: TGTGCCAGTAGTTTTCGGACCGTCAGCTCTGGGGCCAACGTCCTGACTTTC.

J is TRBJ2-1 and V is TRBV7-9, with TRBD1 matching 9 bases. Trimming cost V 5 bases and J 5 bases; bases outside gene matches: 7. CDR1 SEHNR and CDR2 FQNEAQ come from the germline V gene (reference sequence). This CDR3 is built from 15 residues. DNA of the CDR3: TGTGCCAGCAGCCCCGGGACAGGGTTGGACAATGAGCAGTTCTTC. Protein product: CASSPGTGLDNEQFF. Full variable domain (rest looked up from reference TRBV7-9 and TRBJ2-1): DTGVSQNPRHKITKRGQNVTFRCDPISEHNRLYWYRQTLGQGPEFLTYFQNEAQLEKSRLLSDRFSAERPKGSFSTLEIQRTEQGDSAMYLCASSPGTGLDNEQFFGPGTRLTVL.

The V gene is TRBV2, the J gene TRBJ2-5, with no clear D. This CDR3 contains 16 residues. The V and J ends lost 3 bases and 2 bases respectively, with 16 bases between them. In germline, CDR1 is SNHLY, CDR2 FYNNEI. The CDR3 sequence: CASSEGPLRPQETQYF. The CDR3 bases are TGTGCCAGCAGTGAGGGCCCTCTGCGGCCTCAAGAGACCCAGTACTTC.

This rearrangement joins TRBV9 to TRBJ2-3; perhaps TRBD2 as D (7 bases). CDR1 is SGDLS and CDR2 is YYNGEE in the germline V gene. This CDR3 region has 16 residues. V dropped 3 bases and J dropped 2 bases, with 16 bases sitting between them. CDR3 DNA sequence: TGTGCCAGCAGCGCCTCCGGGGGGCACAACACAGATACGCAGTATTTT. It yields the protein CASSASGGHNTDTQYF.